These 26 T cell receptor beta chains came from one sample sequenced in a study of T-cell memory formation after mild COVID-19 (dated by TCRdb to about 2021). The library was obtained by 5' RACE. TCRdb records Illumina NovaSeq 6000 as the sequencer. In TCRdb, the public reads were trimmed at Q25 with fastp and aligned with MiXCR, with productive beta chains retained. Merged by CDR3 protein, the rows form single entries marked with the most common genes and DNA. A total of about 430,000 distinct CDR3 sequences appear in this sample, less than 25% of them only once. The ten largest clones take up about 10% of the sample. Material: PBMCs or a T cell subset sorted from them (not recorded which). These receptor sequences come from an adult woman who had mild COVID-19 (a few samples of this study predate the infection). The sample titles of this study are shuffled in the database, so cell type and time point are left out; the donor was told from shared clones.

This chain uses TRBV7-2 with TRBJ2-2, with 7 bases that match TRBD1. The J segment lost 6 bases and the V segment lost 5 bases, leaving 6 bases of the junction unmatched. Per the germline V gene, CDR1 is SGHTA and CDR2 is FQGNSA. CDR3 length: 14 amino acids. Here the CDR3 DNA reads TGTGCCAGCAGCCCGGGGCAGGGGGCCGGGGAGCTGTTTTTT. It translates to CASSPGQGAGELFF. The variable domain in full, with the rest retrieved from reference TRBV7-2 and TRBJ2-2, is GAGVSQSPSNKVTEKGKDVELRCDPISGHTALYWYRQSLGQGLEFLIYFQGNSAPDKSGLPSDRFSAERTGGSVSTLTIQRTQQEDSAVYLCASSPGQGAGELFFGEGSRLTVL.

The chain employs TRBV6-5 and TRBJ2-4; D is possibly TRBD1 or TRBD2 (5 bases each). Germline loops: CDR1 MNHEY, CDR2 SVGAGI. This CDR3 has 11 residues. V was pared by 5 bases and J by 6 bases, with 5 bases between. The CDR3 sequence: CASSGGNIQYF. The CDR3 DNA sequence: TGTGCCAGCAGTGGGGGAAACATTCAGTACTTC.

The chain has TRBV5-1 and TRBJ1-1; D is undetermined. The germline CDR1 and CDR2 sequences are SGHRS and YFSETQ. The CDR3 has 16 amino acids. V lost 0 bases, J lost 0 bases, and 12 bases lay in between. The CDR3 protein is CASSLEMGGMNTEAFF. CDR3 DNA sequence: TGCGCCAGCAGCTTGGAGATGGGCGGCATGAACACTGAAGCTTTCTTT. The full variable domain, in which reference TRBV5-1 and TRBJ1-1 provide the parts outside the CDR3, is KAGVTQTPRYLIKTRGQQVTLSCSPISGHRSVSWYQQTPGQGLQFLFEYFSETQRNKGNFPGRFSGRQFSNSRSEMNVSTLELGDSALYLCASSLEMGGMNTEAFFGQGTRLTVV.

J is TRBJ1-6 and V is TRBV20-1, with a possible D match to TRBD1 (5 bases). Trimming stripped 1 base from V and 8 bases from J, with 18 bases between. The CDR3 contains 16 residues. Germline CDR1 DFQATT, CDR2 SNEGSKA (reference sequence). The CDR3 loop is CSARVLQGHADSPLHF. The CDR3 region has the DNA TGCAGTGCTAGAGTTCTCCAGGGCCACGCCGATTCACCCCTCCACTTT.

This clonotype was recorded a few times. V and J are TRBV7-9 and TRBJ1-5; D is possibly TRBD1 (6 bases). Germline assignment: CDR1 SEHNR and CDR2 FQNEAQ (reference sequence). V shed 5 bases and J shed 5 bases, with 10 bases lying between them. This CDR3 region has 13 residues. CDR3 residues: CASSHRADQPQHF. The CDR3 coding sequence is TGTGCCAGCAGCCACAGGGCAGATCAGCCCCAGCATTTT.

The chain carries TRBV14 and TRBJ2-3; no reliable D call. V lost 1 base and J lost 3, with 5 bases in between. This CDR3 is built from 13 residues. CDR1 and CDR2 (germline): SGHDN, FVKESK. The CDR3 protein is CASSQVVTDTQYF. In DNA, the CDR3 is TGTGCCAGCAGCCAAGTCGTAACAGATACGCAGTATTTT.

V usage is TRBV5-6 and J usage is TRBJ2-1; 13 positions agree with TRBD2. V lost 4 bases and J lost 9; bases outside the gene matches: 7. This CDR3 has 15 residues. Looked up from germline, CDR1 is SGHDT and CDR2 is YYEEEE. The CDR3 region is CASSPPTSGRTEQFF. The CDR3 DNA reads as TGTGCCAGCAGCCCTCCGACTAGCGGGAGGACTGAGCAGTTCTTC.

This clonotype was counted between two and nine times. This chain connects TRBV25-1 to TRBJ2-3; TRBD1 matches 7 bases. Germline CDR1 and CDR2: MGHDK and SYGVNS. After removal of 5 bases from V and 2 bases from J, the junction contained 7 bases not matched to a gene. The CDR3 sequence is 15 residues long. The CDR3 nucleotides read TGTGCCAGCAGTTCGGGACAGCGATACACAGATACGCAGTATTTT. Its protein product is CASSSGQRYTDTQYF.

The chain couples TRBV20-1 to TRBJ2-3; weak D call: TRBD2 (6 bases). The V end lost 3 bases, the J end lost 1 base, and 11 bases lay between the germline ends. This CDR3 is built from 14 residues. Germline V CDR1 and CDR2: DFQATT, SNEGSKA (reference sequence). CDR3 nucleotides: TGCAGTGCTAGTGGGCGGGGAGGCACAGATACGCAGTATTTT. It encodes CSASGRGGTDTQYF.

The V gene is TRBV25-1, the J gene TRBJ2-3, with TRBD2 matching 9 bases. CDR3 length equals 14 residues. Trimming removed 6 bases from V and 5 bases from J; junction bases left unmatched: 6. The germline V gene encodes CDR1 MGHDK and CDR2 SYGVNS. The CDR3 loop is CASRAGGPQDTQYF. The DNA for the CDR3 is TGTGCCAGCAGGGCGGGAGGGCCGCAAGATACGCAGTATTTT. Drawing the rest from reference TRBV25-1 and TRBJ2-3, the complete variable domain is EADIYQTPRYLVIGTGKKITLECSQTMGHDKMYWYQQDPGMELHLIHYSYGVNSTEKGDLSSESTVSRIRTEHFPLTLESARPSHTSQYLCASRAGGPQDTQYFGPGTRLTVL.

The chain uses TRBV2 and TRBJ2-7; TRBD2 agrees at 8 bases. Per germline, CDR1 SNHLY and CDR2 FYNNEI. V was pared by 6 bases and J by 7 bases, with 8 bases of the junction left unmatched. The CDR3 runs to 13 residues. Here the CDR3 reads CASRPAGAQEQYF. The CDR3 region has the DNA TGTGCCAGCAGGCCAGCGGGAGCTCAAGAGCAGTACTTC.

This clonotype was picked up a small number of times. The rearrangement joins TRBV12-3 or TRBV12-4 to TRBJ2-5; 13 bases are shared with TRBD2. This CDR3 spans 15 amino acids. V dropped 4 bases and J dropped 4; count of bases not matched to a gene: 3. CDR3 DNA sequence: TGTGCCAGCAGTTCGCGGACTAGCGGGGGAGAGACCCAGTACTTC. Encoded protein: CASSSRTSGGETQYF.

This clonotype was picked up a small number of times. The rearrangement links TRBV20-1 to TRBJ2-4; no firm D call. The V gene's germline CDR1 is DFQATT and CDR2 SNEGSKA (reference sequence). The CDR3 has 16 amino acids. The V gene lost 3 bases and the J gene lost 0 bases, with 15 bases spanning the gap. CDR3 coding DNA: TGCAGTGCTAGTTCGTCAGGAGCCCTAGCCAAAAACATTCAGTACTTC. Translating gives CSASSSGALAKNIQYF.

This clonotype was counted between two and nine times. The chain couples TRBV5-1 to TRBJ2-2; unclear D gene. The germline V gene has CDR1 SGHRS and CDR2 YFSETQ. The CDR3 is 14 amino acids. V lost 0 bases, J lost 4 bases, and 7 bases lay in between. The chain's CDR3 is CASSLVAATGELFF. CDR3 nucleotide sequence: TGCGCCAGCAGCTTGGTTGCAGCCACCGGGGAGCTGTTTTTT.

This clonotype came up a few times. The rearrangement joins TRBV3-1 to TRBJ1-1; possibly TRBD1 for D (5 bases). Germline CDR1 reads LGHDT; CDR2 reads YNNKEL (reference sequence). Trimming took 1 base from V and 10 from J, leaving 13 bases between them. The CDR3 covers 13 residues. The CDR3 region is CASSQVRGVGAFF. DNA for the CDR3: TGTGCCAGCAGCCAAGTACGGGGGGTCGGAGCTTTCTTT.

The sample holds many counts of this clonotype. This chain uses TRBV7-9 with TRBJ2-2; weak D call: TRBD2 (5 bases). The CDR3 runs 14 residues. The V gene's germline CDR1 is SEHNR and CDR2 FQNEAQ (reference sequence). The germline V and J ends were trimmed by 6 bases and 3 bases, with 11 bases remaining between them. CDR3 protein: CASRFDGDTGELFF. The CDR3 DNA sequence: TGTGCCAGCAGGTTTGACGGGGACACCGGGGAGCTGTTTTTT.

There are a few counts of this clonotype. The V gene is TRBV7-2, the J gene TRBJ1-1; D uncertain. With 5 bases removed from V and 5 bases from J, the gap between germline ends came to 15 bases. This CDR3 has 14 residues. CDR1 SGHTA and CDR2 FQGNSA come from the germline V gene. Here the CDR3 DNA reads TGTGCCAGCAGCCCGGGTTGGGTAGGAACTGAAGCTTTCTTT. Residues: CASSPGWVGTEAFF.

The chain links TRBV12-5 to TRBJ1-1, with 7 bases fitting TRBD1. The J segment lost 4 bases and the V segment lost 2 bases, leaving 10 bases of the junction unmatched. The CDR3 spans 16 residues. Germline CDR1 LGHNT, CDR2 FRNRAP. The CDR3 loop reads CASGLPQQGSATEAFF. DNA of the CDR3: TGTGCTAGTGGTTTGCCCCAACAGGGGTCGGCCACTGAAGCTTTCTTT.

The chain employs TRBV20-1 and TRBJ2-7; tentative D call: TRBD1 (7 bases). Trimming shortened V by 0 bases and J by 4 bases, and 13 bases separated the two germline ends. CDR3 length: 14 residues. Per germline, CDR1 DFQATT and CDR2 SNEGSKA (reference sequence). CDR3 residues: CSARDSGGQYEQYF. The DNA for the CDR3 is TGCAGTGCTAGAGATTCAGGGGGGCAGTACGAGCAGTACTTC.

This clonotype was seen more than once but under ten times. This chain uses TRBV28 with TRBJ2-1, with 12 positions matching TRBD2. The CDR3 is 14 residues long. Looked up from germline, CDR1 is MDHEN and CDR2 is SYDVKM. V trimming: 8 bases; J trimming: 8 bases; junction bases outside the gene matches: 7. In DNA form, the CDR3 reads TGTGCCAGCGAAAGGACTAGCGGGATCGATGAGCAGTTCTTC. Translating gives CASERTSGIDEQFF.

The rearrangement uses TRBV7-6 and TRBJ2-1; 7 bases are a match to TRBD2. Per germline, CDR1 SGHVS and CDR2 FNYEAQ. Unmatched junction bases numbered 8, after V lost 3 bases and J lost 0 bases. There are 17 residues in the CDR3. The CDR3 here is CASSFIRRGSSYNEQFF. CDR3 nucleotides: TGTGCCAGCAGCTTTATACGGCGGGGGAGCTCCTACAATGAGCAGTTCTTC.

The rearrangement links TRBV20-1 to TRBJ2-1; D possibly corresponds to TRBD2 (7 bases). The CDR3 has 14 residues. Germline V gene sequence: CDR1 DFQATT, CDR2 SNEGSKA (reference sequence). Trimming took off 2 bases at V and 3 bases at J, with 11 bases between the two ends. CDR3 nucleotide sequence: TGCAGTGCTAGAACGCGGGGGCACTACAATGAGCAGTTCTTC. Its translation: CSARTRGHYNEQFF.

This chain joins TRBV15 and TRBJ2-7; the D gene could be TRBD1 or TRBD2 (5 bases each). CDR1 and CDR2 (germline): LNHNV, YYDKDF (reference sequence). V lost 0 bases and J lost 6, with 15 bases in between. CDR3 size: 15 residues. CDR3 DNA: TGTGCCACCAGCAGAGATAAAGGGACGATCGGCGAGCAGTACTTC. It translates to CATSRDKGTIGEQYF.

There are a few counts of this clonotype. The chain has TRBV7-8 and TRBJ1-1; D not resolved. CDR1 and CDR2 (germline): SGHVS, FQNEAQ. Trimming shortened V by 3 bases and J by 6 bases, and 14 bases separated the two germline ends. This CDR3 is built from 14 residues. In nucleotides, the CDR3 is TGTGCCAGCAGCTTTCTCGGGCTAGGCGCTGAAGCTTTCTTT. It is translated as CASSFLGLGAEAFF.

This clonotype was found a few times. This chain joins TRBV4-2 and TRBJ1-6, with D possibly matching TRBD1 (6 bases). The CDR3 has 13 residues. With 0 bases removed from V and 15 bases from J, the gap between germline ends came to 12 bases. The germline V gene has CDR1 LGHNA and CDR2 YNFKEQ. CDR3 sequence (DNA): TGTGCCAGCAGCCAAGATCACGGGGGCAACCTCCACTTT. It translates to CASSQDHGGNLHF.

In this sample, this clonotype turned up a few times. The chain recombines TRBV7-8 with TRBJ1-1; 7 positions agree with TRBD1. The CDR3 has 15 amino acids. Germline loops: CDR1 SGHVS, CDR2 FQNEAQ. With V trimmed by 2 bases and J by 5 bases, 8 bases remained unmatched. DNA for the CDR3: TGTGCCAGCAGCTTACTTGAGACAGGGAGGACTGAAGCTTTCTTT. Protein sequence: CASSLLETGRTEAFF.